One and the same sample provided the 5 T cell receptor beta chains below, sequenced in a study of T cells in Graves' hyperthyroidism and ophthalmopathy. Researchers amplified the TCR beta CDR3 regions from RNA transcripts. TCR CDR3 regions were first amplified by RT-PCR with HTBI primers. Each CDR3 protein gets one entry after TCRdb re-called the multiplex PCR reads with MiXCR. The data show 300,000 to 450,000 distinct CDR3 sequences, with around 18% seen just once and roughly a sixth held by the top ten. The sample taken for sequencing was blood. All receptors come from a middle-aged woman with Graves' ophthalmopathy.

Notes on this clonotype: Being one base from a much bigger clone, this may be a read error. This chain connects TRBV11-1 to TRBJ2-2; TRBD2 matches 13 bases. The CDR3 sequence is 17 residues long. V shed 4 bases and J 5 bases; nucleotides not matched to a gene: 7. Germline loops: CDR1 SGHAT, CDR2 FQDESV (reference sequence). The CDR3 is CASSYGLAGDGTGELFF. In nucleotides, the CDR3 is TGTGCCAGCAGCTACGGACTAGCGGGAGATGGGACCGGGGAGCTGTTTTTT.

This clonotype came up many times. The genes are TRBV5-1 and TRBJ2-2; TRBD2 matches 11 bases. CDR3 length equals 15 residues. J gave up 8 bases and V 6 bases, and 9 bases lay outside the gene matches. The V gene's germline CDR1 is SGHRS and CDR2 YFSETQ. The CDR3 reads CASNQLAGESGELFF. DNA for the CDR3: TGCGCCAGCAACCAACTAGCGGGAGAATCTGGGGAGCTGTTTTTT.

The sample holds many counts of this clonotype. The chain has TRBV19 and TRBJ2-2, with D possibly TRBD2 on 6 matching bases. Germline CDR1 reads LNHDA; CDR2 reads SQIVND (reference sequence). The CDR3 extends over 16 amino acids. Trimming stripped 1 base from V and 4 bases from J, with 13 bases between. The CDR3 spells CASSIAPGATTGELFF. Written as DNA, the CDR3 is TGTGCCAGTAGTATAGCTCCGGGAGCCACCACCGGGGAGCTGTTTTTT. Filled out from reference TRBV19 and TRBJ2-2, the complete variable domain reads DGGITQSPKYLFRKEGQNVTLSCEQNLNHDAMYWYRQDPGQGLRLIYYSQIVNDFQKGDIAEGYSVSREKKESFPLTVTSAQKNPTAFYLCASSIAPGATTGELFFGEGSRLTVL.

This clonotype was seen ten or more times. The chain employs TRBV6-1 and TRBJ2-7; D may match TRBD1 or TRBD2 (5 bases each). Per germline, CDR1 MNHNS and CDR2 SASEGT. This CDR3 is 14 amino acids long. V gave up 5 bases and J gave up 1 base, with 12 bases separating them. CDR3 sequence reads: CASSKGTWSYEQYF. CDR3 sequence (DNA): TGTGCCAGCAGTAAGGGGACGTGGTCCTACGAGCAGTACTTC.

This chain uses TRBV20-1 with TRBJ1-5; TRBD1 is a possible D gene (6 bases). Germline-derived CDR1 and CDR2 are DFQATT and SNEGSKA (reference sequence). The V gene lost 6 bases and the J gene lost 5 bases, with 17 bases spanning the gap. The CDR3 consists of 14 residues. The CDR3 sequence: CSATTGKSYQPQHF. The DNA of the CDR3 is TGCAGTGCAACAACAGGGAAATCCTATCAGCCCCAGCATTTT.